These 25 T cell receptor beta chains came from one sample sequenced in a study of regulatory T cells in long-lasting Graves disease. The time point here: persistent/refractory GD, antithyroid drugs over 5 years with positive TRAb. PBMC RNA served as the TCR library source. Sequencing libraries for TCR beta were prepared with iRepertoire HTBI primers and Arm-PCR of CDR3 regions. TCRdb independently ran MiXCR on the multiplex PCR reads; one entry per CDR3 protein. The sample holds approximately 400,000 distinct CDR3 sequences, less than 25% seen once. The material was peripheral blood mononuclear cells (PBMCs), obtained when the disease was refractory, from a patient treated with antithyroid drugs. The receptors shown here come from a female donor with Graves disease.

This sequence joins TRBV6-5 and TRBJ1-3; D is uncertain. The CDR3 sequence is 13 residues long. Germline V gene sequence: CDR1 MNHEY, CDR2 SVGAGI. V was shortened by 2 bases and J by 5 bases, with 7 bases between the two germline ends. The CDR3 sequence: CASSYSDRNTIYF. CDR3 nucleotide sequence: TGTGCCAGCAGTTACAGCGATCGAAACACCATATATTTT.

Details on this clonotype: One base away lies a much larger clone, so this may be a sequencing read error. The chain is built from TRBV20-1 and TRBJ2-7; no firm D call. The germline CDR1 and CDR2 sequences are DFQATT and SNEGSKA (reference sequence). This CDR3 has 11 amino acids. Trimming cost V 3 bases and J 2 bases, with 5 bases left between them. The CDR3 loop reads CSARMTYEQYF. CDR3 sequence (DNA): TGCAGTGCTAGGATGACCTACGAGCAGTACTTC.

This clonotype was seen ten or more times. This rearrangement joins TRBV28 to TRBJ2-5, with TRBD2 matching over 12 bases. This CDR3 comprises 18 residues. Germline CDR1 is MDHEN and CDR2 is SYDVKM. The V gene end was trimmed by 2 bases and the J gene end by 7 bases; junction bases not matched to a gene: 14. The CDR3 region has the DNA TGTGCCAGCAGTTTAAGACTAGCGGGAGAGGGATTTTACGGGACCCAGTACTTC. Its protein product is CASSLRLAGEGFYGTQYF.

The chain links TRBV28 to TRBJ2-7; tentatively, D is TRBD1 (6 bases). CDR1 is MDHEN, CDR2 SYDVKM, per germline. Trimming shortened V by 4 bases and J by 2 bases, and 12 bases separated the two germline ends. The CDR3 extends over 14 amino acids. The CDR3 coding sequence is TGTGCCAGCAGTTGGACGACAGGTACCTACGAGCAGTACTTC. Its translation: CASSWTTGTYEQYF.

The V gene is TRBV11-2, the J gene TRBJ2-2, with D uncertain. With 5 bases removed from V and 2 bases from J, the gap between germline ends came to 6 bases. Germline V gene data show CDR1 as SGHAT and CDR2 as FQNNGV. The CDR3 is made up of 13 amino acids. The CDR3, as DNA: TGTGCCAGCAGCCAGATCAACACCGGGGAGCTGTTTTTT. Translating gives CASSQINTGELFF. Using reference TRBV11-2 and TRBJ2-2 for the parts outside the CDR3, the full variable domain is EAGVAQSPRYKIIEKRQSVAFWCNPISGHATLYWYQQILGQGPKLLIQFQNNGVVDDSQLPKDRFSAERLKGVDSTLKIQPAKLEDSAVYLCASSQINTGELFFGEGSRLTVL.

This clonotype was observed many times. This chain joins TRBV7-3 and TRBJ1-1; 7 positions agree with TRBD1. V shed 0 bases, J shed 3 bases, and the junction held 10 bases outside the gene matches. Germline V gene lookup returns CDR1 SGHTA and CDR2 FQGTGA. CDR3 length equals 17 residues. Here the CDR3 reads CASSLTCDRDIDTEAFF. The DNA of the CDR3 is TGTGCCAGCAGCTTAACTTGCGACAGGGATATAGACACTGAAGCTTTCTTT.

This clonotype was observed a few times. This chain uses TRBV5-5 with TRBJ1-6; no clear D. Deletions cut 0 bases from V and 9 bases from J, with 13 bases between. Looked up from germline, CDR1 is SGHKS and CDR2 is YYEKEE (reference sequence). This CDR3 is 15 amino acids long. CDR3 protein: CASSLDMAAGSPLHF. DNA of the CDR3: TGTGCCAGCAGCTTGGATATGGCGGCGGGTTCACCCCTCCACTTT. Together with reference TRBV5-5 and TRBJ1-6, the CDR3 gives the full variable domain: DAGVTQSPTHLIKTRGQQVTLRCSPISGHKSVSWYQQVLGQGPQFIFQYYEKEERGRGNFPDRFSARQFPNYSSELNVNALLLGDSALYLCASSLDMAAGSPLHFGNGTRLTVT.

The chain couples TRBV27 to TRBJ2-1, with TRBD2 as a possible D gene (6 bases). The CDR3 has 14 residues. The germline V gene encodes CDR1 MNHEY and CDR2 SMNVEV (reference sequence). CDR3 coding DNA: TGTGCATCGGGCGCGGGACTCACCTACAATGAGCAGTTCTTC. It codes for CASGAGLTYNEQFF.

This clonotype appeared many times. This chain links TRBV28 with TRBJ2-5, with 7 bases fitting TRBD1. CDR3 length equals 15 residues. CDR1 is MDHEN, CDR2 SYDVKM, per germline. Trimming at V came to 6 bases and at J to 5 bases, leaving 12 bases not matched to a gene. For the CDR3, the DNA is TGTGCCAGCAGGCCGGGACAGCAAATTTGGGAGACCCAGTACTTC. Amino acid sequence: CASRPGQQIWETQYF.

This clonotype was detected ten times or more. This chain uses TRBV7-2 with TRBJ2-7, with TRBD2 matching 12 bases. The germline gives CDR1 SGHTA, CDR2 FQGNSA. This CDR3 is 15 amino acids long. V gave up 5 bases and J gave up 6 bases; unmatched junction bases: 8. For the CDR3, the DNA is TGTGCCAGCAGCCAACAATCTAGCGGGAGGGGCGAGCAGTACTTC. Translation gives CASSQQSSGRGEQYF.

This clonotype was recorded only once. The rearrangement links TRBV28 to TRBJ1-1, with TRBD1 matching over 8 bases. This CDR3 is 14 amino acids long. Germline lookup yields CDR1 MDHEN and CDR2 SYDVKM. The CDR3 sequence: CAGREGQVRGEAFF. DNA for the CDR3: TGTGCTGGCAGGGAGGGACAGGTCCGTGGTGAAGCTTTCTTT.

V and J are TRBV7-2 and TRBJ1-1; D gene unclear. Trimming pared 4 bases from V and 2 bases from J, leaving 8 bases between. Germline lookup yields CDR1 SGHTA and CDR2 FQGNSA. The CDR3 length is 13 residues. CDR3 DNA: TGTGCCAGCAGCTCTACTTTAAACACTGAAGCTTTCTTT. Its protein is CASSSTLNTEAFF.

At least ten counts were recorded for this clonotype. The chain couples TRBV28 to TRBJ1-1; the D is unclear. Per the germline V gene, CDR1 is MDHEN and CDR2 is SYDVKM. The V gene lost 7 bases and the J gene lost 7 bases, with 10 bases spanning the gap. This CDR3 has 11 residues. CDR3 sequence (DNA): TGTGCCAGCAACCTCGGAGGTGAAGCTTTCTTT. Its protein is CASNLGGEAFF.

This clonotype occurred a few times. The chain combines TRBV6-1 with TRBJ2-2, with TRBD1 matching 10 bases. V lost 5 bases to trimming and J lost 6 bases; unmatched junction nucleotides: 6. Germline-derived CDR1 and CDR2 are MNHNS and SASEGT. There are 15 residues in the CDR3. The DNA for the CDR3 is TGTGCCAGCAGTAGACAGGGGGCTGTGGCCGGGGAGCTGTTTTTT. Translated, it gives CASSRQGAVAGELFF.

The rearrangement links TRBV7-2 to TRBJ2-1; D is undetermined. This CDR3 is 13 amino acids long. V lost 1 base, J lost 9 bases, and 10 bases lay in between. Germline V gene data show CDR1 as SGHTA and CDR2 as FQGNSA. Written as DNA, the CDR3 is TGTGCCAGCAGCTTAGAGTTGGGCCCTGAGCAGTTCTTC. It encodes CASSLELGPEQFF. Drawing the rest from reference TRBV7-2 and TRBJ2-1, the complete variable domain is GAGVSQSPSNKVTEKGKDVELRCDPISGHTALYWYRQSLGQGLEFLIYFQGNSAPDKSGLPSDRFSAERTGGSVSTLTIQRTQQEDSAVYLCASSLELGPEQFFGPGTRLTVL.

The chain uses TRBV4-2 and TRBJ1-2; 12 bases are a match to TRBD1. V was pared by 0 bases and J by 4 bases, with 9 bases of the junction left unmatched. From germline, CDR1 is LGHNA and CDR2 YNFKEQ. The CDR3 has 18 amino acids. The CDR3 DNA reads as TGTGCCAGCAGCCAAGATTGGGGACAGGGGGCTTTTGGCTATGGCTACACCTTC. Translating gives CASSQDWGQGAFGYGYTF.

This clonotype was detected many times. The chain is built from TRBV3-1 and TRBJ2-5, with 11 bases lining up with TRBD2. Germline V gene data show CDR1 as LGHDT and CDR2 as YNNKEL (reference sequence). V shed 4 bases, J shed 5 bases, and the junction held 3 bases outside the gene matches. This CDR3 is built from 14 residues. The CDR3 DNA sequence: TGTGCCAGCAGCCCTAGCGGGAGGTTGGAGACCCAGTACTTC. Its protein product is CASSPSGRLETQYF.

A note on this clonotype: It may be a read error: a sequence one base away is much more abundant. The V call is TRBV7-9, the J call TRBJ2-7; TRBD2 agrees at 8 bases. This CDR3 is built from 13 residues. The V segment lost 5 bases and the J segment 4 bases; nucleotides outside the gene matches: 4. CDR1 is SEHNR, CDR2 FQNEAQ, per germline (reference sequence). The CDR3 loop is CASSPGTRYEQYF. The CDR3 nucleotides read TGTGCCAGCAGCCCCGGGACTAGGTACGAGCAGTACTTC.

V and J are TRBV28 and TRBJ1-6, with 8 bases that match TRBD1. CDR1 MDHEN and CDR2 SYDVKM come from the germline V gene. The CDR3 is 15 amino acids. V trimming: 6 bases; J trimming: 6 bases; junction bases outside the gene matches: 7. The CDR3 sequence is CASSKQGARNSPLHF. DNA for the CDR3: TGTGCCAGCAGCAAGCAGGGGGCGCGTAATTCACCCCTCCACTTT.

This clonotype was detected many times. This chain links TRBV30 with TRBJ1-2, with D maybe TRBD1 (5 bases). The germline V gene encodes CDR1 GTSNPN and CDR2 SVGIG (reference sequence). The CDR3 runs 12 residues. The V and J ends lost 3 bases and 8 bases respectively, with 13 bases between them. CDR3 bases: TGTGCCTGGAGCCCTGGGGCAGTCGGCTACACCTTC. Amino acid sequence: CAWSPGAVGYTF.

Ten or more counts support this clonotype. The chain joins TRBV28 to TRBJ2-7; perhaps TRBD2 as D (6 bases). CDR1 and CDR2 from the germline V gene are MDHEN and SYDVKM. The CDR3 consists of 14 residues. V dropped 2 bases and J dropped 2 bases, with 10 bases sitting between them. DNA for the CDR3: TGTGCCAGCAGTTTACACGGGAGAACCTACGAGCAGTACTTC. Its protein is CASSLHGRTYEQYF.

The sample holds a few counts of this clonotype. This rearrangement joins TRBV5-6 to TRBJ1-5; D might be TRBD1 (6 bases). CDR3 length: 15 amino acids. Germline CDR1 SGHDT, CDR2 YYEEEE. Trimming left V 5 bases short and J 2 bases short, with 14 bases between. In DNA form, the CDR3 reads TGTGCCAGCAGTCAGGGGTCGGCCGGCAATCAGCCCCAGCATTTT. Translating gives CASSQGSAGNQPQHF.

The sample holds many counts of this clonotype. The chain links TRBV7-9 to TRBJ1-1; D is uncertain. V was shortened by 2 bases and J by 2 bases, with 6 bases between the two germline ends. CDR3 length: 13 residues. Germline-derived CDR1 and CDR2 are SEHNR and FQNEAQ (reference sequence). The CDR3 DNA sequence: TGTGCCAGCAGCTTAATTCCAAACACTGAAGCTTTCTTT. Amino acid sequence: CASSLIPNTEAFF.

This clonotype was seen at least ten times. The chain employs TRBV6-2 or TRBV6-3 and TRBJ1-2, with 7 bases that match TRBD1. The CDR3 is 13 amino acids. CDR1 is MNHEY, CDR2 SVGEGT, per germline. Unmatched junction bases numbered 6, after V lost 6 bases and J lost 5 bases. Here the CDR3 reads CASRSGTDYGYTF. The DNA for the CDR3 is TGTGCCAGCAGATCCGGGACAGATTATGGCTACACCTTC.

The rearrangement links TRBV27 to TRBJ2-2, with a possible D match to TRBD1 (6 bases). The V gene lost 7 bases and the J gene lost 1 base, with 13 bases spanning the gap. Per the germline V gene, CDR1 is MNHEY and CDR2 is SMNVEV (reference sequence). This CDR3 has 15 residues. This chain's CDR3 is CASNPGTRNTGELFF. CDR3 nucleotides: TGTGCCAGCAACCCCGGGACACGGAACACCGGGGAGCTGTTTTTT.